The present T cell receptor (beta chain) was sequenced within a study of blood T cell repertoires in COVID-19. This clone occurred once. Profiling relied on immunoSEQ multiplex PCR, and the TCRdb table lists in-frame clones only, not all of them. The sample lists 55,000 to 70,000 clones; roughly 86% were seen once. Germline V CDR1 and CDR2: SGHTA, FQGNSA. This CDR3 comprises 15 residues. The J segment lost 6 bases and the V segment lost 7 bases, leaving 11 bases of the junction unmatched. V usage is TRBV7-2 and J usage is TRBJ1-1, with 10 bases lining up with TRBD1. The source material was peripheral blood. The receptor comes from a man between 65 and 80 years old with acute or convalescent COVID-19. Here the CDR3 reads CASKPGQGFSSEAFF. In nucleotides, the CDR3 is TGTGCCAGCAAACCGGGACAGGGGTTTTCATCTGAAGCTTTCTTT.